Sequencing of this TCR beta chain was carried out in a study of shared clonotypes between healthy human individuals. Notes on the study in general: Generation probabilities were higher for clonotypes shared across all four sorted-subset donors than for unshared ones.

Naive CD8 cells comprised CD45RO-negative, CCR7-positively selected cells, excluding terminally differentiated effector memory CD45RA+ cells. On this clone: No antigen is known for it.

Assay used: immunoSEQ multiplex PCR; TCRdb lists only in-frame clones, some missing. The table has over 2 million clones, less than 95% seen once. CDR1 SQVTM and CDR2 ANQGSEA come from the germline V gene. Trimming left V 7 bases short and J 2 bases short, with 8 bases between. The CDR3 is 12 amino acids. The chain combines TRBV29-1 with TRBJ2-2, with D tentatively TRBD2 (6 bases). This sequence was found in a man aged 18 to 30 in good health. Sequenced: naive CD8+ T cells sorted from blood. The CDR3 nucleotides read TGCAGCGCCGGGAGCAACACCGGGGAGCTGTTTTTT. Translated, it gives CSAGSNTGELFF.